This record covers a single T cell receptor beta chain. Its antigen remains unknown. Trimming stripped 2 bases from V and 0 bases from J, with 11 bases between. The CDR3 length is 15 residues. These data come from a study of T-cell reconstitution after alpha-beta-depleted transplantation in children. Construction of the TCRbeta library involved unique molecular identifiers. In TCRdb, the PCR reads were re-called with MiXCR into one record per CDR3 protein. The table includes 90,000 to 100,000 distinct CDR3 sequences, around a quarter detected once. Overall study results and limits: Newly produced T cells mostly provided counts and TCRbeta diversity after one year, as hyperexpanded clones declined. Some patients' high day-60 TCRbeta diversity was attributed to recipient cells surviving conditioning. At around two months after transplant, the alpha-beta T cells were reportedly derived from several hundred expanded clones that came from non-depleted graft cells.

This chain connects TRBV12-3 or TRBV12-4 to TRBJ2-7; perhaps TRBD2 as D (6 bases). This sequence originates from a boy aged 2 to 9 with acute lymphoblastic leukemia, due to receive a stem cell transplant. Source: PBMCs, taken before TCRalphabeta/CD19-depleted stem cell transplant. The CDR3 DNA is TGTGCCAGCAGTTTAAGAGGAGGGATCTCCTACGAGCAGTACTTC. This gives the protein CASSLRGGISYEQYF.